The 7 T cell receptor beta chains below all came from one sample that was sequenced in a study of T cell responses to AZD1222 COVID-19 vaccine. Measured with immunoSEQ multiplex PCR; TCRdb has only the in-frame clones, and not every one. The sample has about 93,000 clones; roughly nine tenths are singletons. The sequencing here drew on peripheral blood, taken 28 days after the second AZD1222 dose. These TCRs come from an adult who received the AZD1222 COVID-19 vaccine.

This clone has only a few counts. The chain employs TRBV5-1 and TRBJ1-4; D may be TRBD1 (6 bases). V was cut by 5 bases and J by 7 bases, with 15 bases left in between. The CDR3 spans 14 residues. Germline CDR1 reads SGHRS; CDR2 reads YFSETQ. The CDR3 nucleotides are TGCGCCAGCAGGTTGAGGGGGGAGAGTGAAAAACTGTTTTTT. Its translation is CASRLRGESEKLFF.

With respect to this clone: A much more abundant neighbour one base away suggests this may be a read error. J is TRBJ1-1 and V is TRBV19; D not resolved. Trimming cost V 5 bases and J 1 base, with 8 bases left between them. The CDR3 length is 13 residues. CDR1 LNHDA and CDR2 SQIVND come from the germline V gene (reference sequence). CDR3 loop: CASSYAENTEAFF. For the CDR3, the DNA is TGTGCCAGTAGTTACGCAGAGAACACTGAAGCTTTCTTT.

Here the CDR3 reads CASSALMANEKLFF. The DNA for the CDR3 is TGTGCCAGCAGTGCCCTAATGGCTAATGAAAAACTGTTTTTT. The chain couples TRBV2 to TRBJ1-4; no firm D call. The CDR3 has 14 amino acids. From germline, CDR1 is SNHLY and CDR2 FYNNEI. V was trimmed by 4 bases and J by 3 bases, leaving 9 bases between them.

The rearrangement joins TRBV4-3 to TRBJ2-2; 15 nucleotides agree with TRBD2. Per germline, CDR1 LGHNA and CDR2 YSLEER. This CDR3 comprises 20 residues. V shed 0 bases, J shed 0 bases, and the junction held 5 bases outside the gene matches. The CDR3 DNA is TGCGCCAGCAGCCAAGATCTGGGACTAGCGGGGGGCGCGAACACCGGGGAGCTGTTTTTT. It codes for CASSQDLGLAGGANTGELFF.

The chain carries TRBV18 and TRBJ2-7; TRBD2 matches 7 bases. The length of the CDR3 is 14 residues. V was clipped by 3 bases and J by 4 bases; unmatched bases: 6. Germline CDR1 is KGHSH and CDR2 is LQKENI. In DNA, the CDR3 is TGTGCCAGCTCACCCTGGGCGGGAGTGTACGAGCAGTACTTC. Amino acid sequence: CASSPWAGVYEQYF.

The J gene is TRBJ1-3, the V gene TRBV21-1; the table gives TRBD1 as D, unverified against the DNA. TRBV21-1 is noted as a pseudogene. This CDR3 comprises 16 residues. The CDR3 coding sequence is TGTGCCAGGGGCCCCTATCGTCCGAAGGGGGGAAACACCATATATTTT. The encoded protein is CARGPYRPKGGNTIYF.

This chain joins TRBV9 and TRBJ2-2, with D maybe TRBD1 (5 bases). V dropped 0 bases and J dropped 4 bases, with 10 bases sitting between them. CDR1 is SGDLS and CDR2 is YYNGEE in the germline V gene. This CDR3 has 15 amino acids. The CDR3, as DNA: TGTGCCAGCAGCGTAGACCAGGGTGCCACCGGGGAGCTGTTTTTT. It specifies CASSVDQGATGELFF.